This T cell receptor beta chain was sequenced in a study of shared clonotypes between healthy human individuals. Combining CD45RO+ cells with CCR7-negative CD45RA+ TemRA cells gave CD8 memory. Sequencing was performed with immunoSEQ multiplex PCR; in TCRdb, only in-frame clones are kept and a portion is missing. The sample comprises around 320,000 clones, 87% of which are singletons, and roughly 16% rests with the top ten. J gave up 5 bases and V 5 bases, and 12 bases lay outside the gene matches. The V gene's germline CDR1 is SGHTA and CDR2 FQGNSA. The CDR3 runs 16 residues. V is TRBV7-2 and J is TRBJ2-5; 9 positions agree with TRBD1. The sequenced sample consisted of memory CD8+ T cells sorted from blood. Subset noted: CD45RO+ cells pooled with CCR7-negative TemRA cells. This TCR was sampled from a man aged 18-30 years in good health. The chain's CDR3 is CASSPPDRGGGETQYF. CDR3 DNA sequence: TGTGCCAGCAGCCCCCCGGACAGGGGAGGGGGTGAGACCCAGTACTTC.